This entry describes one T cell receptor (beta chain). Antigen unknown. These data are taken from a study of T cells in localized non-small cell lung cancer. Study observations and caveats: Blood T cell density predicted longer survival; adjacent-lung clonality, shorter.

Measured with immunoSEQ multiplex PCR; TCRdb has only the in-frame clones, and not every one. The data hold approximately 30,000 clones, with approximately 91% observed a single time. The receptor's source is a woman aged 35 to 69 with stage III lung adenocarcinoma. Material: peripheral blood mononuclear cells, obtained before any cancer treatment.

The CDR3: CAISEKLRAREIPRSGYTF. The CDR3 coding sequence is TGTGCCATCAGTGAGAAGTTGCGCGCCAGGGAAATCCCCCGGTCTGGCTACACCTTC. This chain links TRBV10-3 with TRBJ1-2, with D tentatively TRBD1 (5 bases). With 2 bases removed from V and 7 bases from J, the gap between germline ends came to 29 bases. Germline V gene sequence: CDR1 ENHRY, CDR2 SYGVKD. The CDR3 contains 19 residues.